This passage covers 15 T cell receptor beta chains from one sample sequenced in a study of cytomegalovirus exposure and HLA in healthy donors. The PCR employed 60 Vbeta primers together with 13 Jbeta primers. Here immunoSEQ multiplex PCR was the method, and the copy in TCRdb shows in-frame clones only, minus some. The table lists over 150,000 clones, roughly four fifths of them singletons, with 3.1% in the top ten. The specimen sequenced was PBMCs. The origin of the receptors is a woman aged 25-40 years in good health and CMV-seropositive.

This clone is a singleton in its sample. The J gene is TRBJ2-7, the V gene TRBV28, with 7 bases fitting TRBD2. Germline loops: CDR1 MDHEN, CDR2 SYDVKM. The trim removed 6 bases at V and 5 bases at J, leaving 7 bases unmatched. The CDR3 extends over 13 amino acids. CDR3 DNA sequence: TGTGCCAGCAGCCCTGCCCGGGGGGACGAGCAGTACTTC. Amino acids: CASSPARGDEQYF.

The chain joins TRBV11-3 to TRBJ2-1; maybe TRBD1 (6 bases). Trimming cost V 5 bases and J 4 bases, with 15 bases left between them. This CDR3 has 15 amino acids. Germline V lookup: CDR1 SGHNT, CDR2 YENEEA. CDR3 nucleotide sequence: TGTGCCAGCAGCCGCGGCTTAGGGACATACAATGAGCAGTTCTTC. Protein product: CASSRGLGTYNEQFF. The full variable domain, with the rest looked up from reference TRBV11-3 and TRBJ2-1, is EAGVVQSPRYKIIEKKQPVAFWCNPISGHNTLYWYLQNLGQGPELLIRYENEEAVDDSQLPKDRFSAERLKGVDSTLKIQPAELGDSAVYLCASSRGLGTYNEQFFGPGTRLTVL.

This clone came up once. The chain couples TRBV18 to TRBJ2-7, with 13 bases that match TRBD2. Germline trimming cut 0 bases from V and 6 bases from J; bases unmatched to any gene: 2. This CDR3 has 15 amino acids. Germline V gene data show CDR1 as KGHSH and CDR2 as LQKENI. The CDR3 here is CASSPPGLAGREQYF. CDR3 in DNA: TGTGCCAGCTCACCACCGGGACTAGCGGGGCGCGAGCAGTACTTC.

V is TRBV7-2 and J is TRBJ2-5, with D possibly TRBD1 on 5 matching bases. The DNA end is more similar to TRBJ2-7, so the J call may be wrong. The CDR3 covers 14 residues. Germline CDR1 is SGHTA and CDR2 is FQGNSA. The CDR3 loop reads CASSFRQSTDEQYF. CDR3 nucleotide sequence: TGTGCCAGCAGCTTCAGACAGAGTACCGACGAGCAGTACTTC.

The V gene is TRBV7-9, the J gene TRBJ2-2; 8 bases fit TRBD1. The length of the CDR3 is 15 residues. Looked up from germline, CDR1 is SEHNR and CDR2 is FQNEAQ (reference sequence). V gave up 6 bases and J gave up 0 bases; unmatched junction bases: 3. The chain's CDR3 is CASSRQGSNTGELFF. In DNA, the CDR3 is TGTGCCAGCAGTCGACAGGGGTCGAACACCGGGGAGCTGTTTTTT.

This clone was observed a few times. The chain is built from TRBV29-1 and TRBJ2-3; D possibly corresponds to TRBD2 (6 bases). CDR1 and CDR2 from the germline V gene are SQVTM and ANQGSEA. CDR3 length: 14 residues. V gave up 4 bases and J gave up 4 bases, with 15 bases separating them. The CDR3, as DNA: TGCAGCGTTGCCCCGGGGACTGGCGCAGATACGCAGTATTTT. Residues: CSVAPGTGADTQYF.

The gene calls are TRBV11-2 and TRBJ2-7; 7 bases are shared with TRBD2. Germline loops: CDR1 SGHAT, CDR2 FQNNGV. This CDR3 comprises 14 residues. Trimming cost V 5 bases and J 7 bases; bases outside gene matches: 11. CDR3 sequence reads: CASSTDRDYGEQYF. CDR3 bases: TGTGCCAGCAGCACAGACCGGGACTACGGGGAGCAGTACTTC.

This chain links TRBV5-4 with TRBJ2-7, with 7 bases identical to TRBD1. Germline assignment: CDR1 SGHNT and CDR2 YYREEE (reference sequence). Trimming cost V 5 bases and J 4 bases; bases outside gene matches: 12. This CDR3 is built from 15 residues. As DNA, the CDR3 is TGTGCCAGCAGTCACGGACAGGAACGTGTGTACGAGCAGTACTTC. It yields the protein CASSHGQERVYEQYF.

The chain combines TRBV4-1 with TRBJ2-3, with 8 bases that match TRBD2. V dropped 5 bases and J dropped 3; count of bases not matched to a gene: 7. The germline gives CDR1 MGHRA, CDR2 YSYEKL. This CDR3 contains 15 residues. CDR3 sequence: CASSSILADTDTQYF. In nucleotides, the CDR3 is TGCGCCAGCAGCTCCATACTAGCGGATACAGATACGCAGTATTTT.

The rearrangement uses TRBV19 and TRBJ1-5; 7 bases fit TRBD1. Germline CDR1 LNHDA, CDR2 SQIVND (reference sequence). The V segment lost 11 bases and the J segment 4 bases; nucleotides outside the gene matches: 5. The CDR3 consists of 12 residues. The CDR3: CAGSQGNQPQHF. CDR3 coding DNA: TGTGCCGGATCACAGGGGAATCAGCCCCAGCATTTT.

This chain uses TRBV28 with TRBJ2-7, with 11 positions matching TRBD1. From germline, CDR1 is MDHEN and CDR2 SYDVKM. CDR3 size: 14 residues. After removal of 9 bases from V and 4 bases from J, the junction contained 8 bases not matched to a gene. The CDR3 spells CASIRDRGEYEQYF. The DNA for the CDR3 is TGTGCCAGTATTCGGGACAGGGGGGAGTACGAGCAGTACTTC.

CDR3 bases: TGTGCCAGCAGCTTAGAGAGCGGGGACCCCGTTAACTATGGCTACACCTTC. Translated, it gives CASSLESGDPVNYGYTF. The chain is built from TRBV11-2 and TRBJ1-2, with a possible D match to TRBD1 (5 bases). The CDR3 is 17 amino acids. V was trimmed by 0 bases and J by 1 base, leaving 15 bases between them. Germline V gene data show CDR1 as SGHAT and CDR2 as FQNNGV.

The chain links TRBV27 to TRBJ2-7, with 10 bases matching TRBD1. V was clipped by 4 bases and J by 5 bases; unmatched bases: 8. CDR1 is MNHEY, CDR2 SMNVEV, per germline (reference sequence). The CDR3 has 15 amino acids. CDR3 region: CASSSDRGFGNEQYF. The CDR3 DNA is TGTGCCAGCAGTTCGGACAGGGGGTTTGGGAACGAGCAGTACTTC.

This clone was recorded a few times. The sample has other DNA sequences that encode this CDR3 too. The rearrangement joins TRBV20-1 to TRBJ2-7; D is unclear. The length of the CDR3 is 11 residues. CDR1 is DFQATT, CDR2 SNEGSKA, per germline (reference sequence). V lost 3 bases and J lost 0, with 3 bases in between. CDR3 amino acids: CSARSSYEQYF. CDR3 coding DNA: TGCAGTGCTAGGAGCTCCTACGAGCAGTACTTC.

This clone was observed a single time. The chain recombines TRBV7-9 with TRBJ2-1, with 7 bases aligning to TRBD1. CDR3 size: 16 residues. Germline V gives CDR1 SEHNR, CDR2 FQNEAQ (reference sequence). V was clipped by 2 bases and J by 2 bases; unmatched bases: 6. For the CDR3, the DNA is TGTGCCAGCAGCTTACTCCGGACAGGCACCTACAATGAGCAGTTCTTC. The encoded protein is CASSLLRTGTYNEQFF.